This TCR beta chain was identified in a study of Ad26.COV2.S vaccination and SARS-CoV-2 variants. Study as a whole: Ad26.COV2.S, an intramuscular injection, was given once or twice 56 days apart.

Treatment defined: over 15 received Ad26.COV2.S at low or high dose, single or two shots; 5 received placebo; per-sample allocation not given. Each sample was drawn 63 days after the first injection (of vaccine or placebo). Aged 18-55 years, donor was enrolled in Boston in about 2020. To note about this clone: Its antigen is currently unknown.

Study findings and constraints: Those who received the vaccine showed greater spike-specific TCR breadth than those given placebo.

The V gene lost 4 bases and the J gene lost 0 bases, with 9 bases spanning the gap. The CDR3 sequence is 14 residues long. CDR1 and CDR2 from the germline V gene are GTSNPN and SVGIG (reference sequence). Libraries were prepared by immunoSEQ multiplex PCR; TCRdb keeps only in-frame clonotypes and omits some of them. The table records 350,000 to 450,000 clones, approximately 84% of them present only once. The sequence was obtained from a person aged 18 to 65 who received the Ad26.COV2.S COVID-19 vaccine or a placebo. The sequenced sample was peripheral blood, obtained in a trial of Ad26.COV2.S vaccine versus placebo. The V call is TRBV30, the J call TRBJ2-2; perhaps TRBD1 as D (5 bases). CDR3 in DNA: TGTGCCTGGACTGGACATTCGAACACCGGGGAGCTGTTTTTT. Its protein is CAWTGHSNTGELFF.